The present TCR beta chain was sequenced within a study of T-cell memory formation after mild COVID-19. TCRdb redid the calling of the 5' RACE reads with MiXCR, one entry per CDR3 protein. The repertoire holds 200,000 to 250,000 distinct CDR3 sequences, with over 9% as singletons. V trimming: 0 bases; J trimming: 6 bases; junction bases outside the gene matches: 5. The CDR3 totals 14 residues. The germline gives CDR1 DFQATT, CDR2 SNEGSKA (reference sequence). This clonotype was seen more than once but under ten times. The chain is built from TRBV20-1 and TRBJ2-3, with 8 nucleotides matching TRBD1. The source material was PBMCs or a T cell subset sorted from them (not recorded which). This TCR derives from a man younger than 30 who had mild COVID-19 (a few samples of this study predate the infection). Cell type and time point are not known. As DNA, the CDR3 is TGCAGTGCTAGAGATTCGCAGGGGGCGGATACGCAGTATTTT. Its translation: CSARDSQGADTQYF.